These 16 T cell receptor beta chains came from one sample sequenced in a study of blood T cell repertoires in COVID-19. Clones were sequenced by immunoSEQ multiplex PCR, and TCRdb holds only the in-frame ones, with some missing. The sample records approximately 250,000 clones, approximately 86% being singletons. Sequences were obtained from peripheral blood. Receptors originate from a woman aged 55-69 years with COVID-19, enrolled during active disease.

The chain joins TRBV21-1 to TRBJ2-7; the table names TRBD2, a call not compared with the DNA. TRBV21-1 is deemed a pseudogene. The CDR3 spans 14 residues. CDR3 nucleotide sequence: TGTGCCAGCAGCCTTAGCGGGAGGGTCTACGAGCAGTACTTC. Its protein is CASSLSGRVYEQYF.

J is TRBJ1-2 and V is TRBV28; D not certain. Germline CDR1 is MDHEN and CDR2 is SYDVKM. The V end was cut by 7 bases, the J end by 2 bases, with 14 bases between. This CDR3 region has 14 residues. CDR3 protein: CASTRSPPNYGYTF. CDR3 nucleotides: TGTGCCAGCACCAGGTCGCCTCCGAACTATGGCTACACCTTC.

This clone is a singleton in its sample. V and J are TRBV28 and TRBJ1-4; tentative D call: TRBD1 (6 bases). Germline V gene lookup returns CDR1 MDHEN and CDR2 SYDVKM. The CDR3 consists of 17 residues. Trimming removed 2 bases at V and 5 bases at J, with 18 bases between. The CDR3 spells CASSLSGQGFTNEKLFF. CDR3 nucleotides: TGTGCCAGCAGTTTAAGCGGCCAGGGGTTCACCAATGAAAAACTGTTTTTT.

CDR3 in DNA: TGTGCCAGCAGCTTAGTCTTGGGACTAGCCAATGAGCAGTTCTTC. Translation gives CASSLVLGLANEQFF. The gene calls are TRBV7-2 and TRBJ2-1, with 9 bases that match TRBD2. CDR3 length: 15 residues. Trimming removed 1 base from V and 6 bases from J; junction bases left unmatched: 4. The germline V gene has CDR1 SGHTA and CDR2 FQGNSA.

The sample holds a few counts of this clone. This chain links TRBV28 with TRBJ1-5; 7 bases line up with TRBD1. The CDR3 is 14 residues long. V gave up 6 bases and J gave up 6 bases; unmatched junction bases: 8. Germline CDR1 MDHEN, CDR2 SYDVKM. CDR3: CASRRDRVGQPQHF. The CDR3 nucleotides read TGTGCCAGCAGACGAGACAGGGTTGGTCAGCCCCAGCATTTT.

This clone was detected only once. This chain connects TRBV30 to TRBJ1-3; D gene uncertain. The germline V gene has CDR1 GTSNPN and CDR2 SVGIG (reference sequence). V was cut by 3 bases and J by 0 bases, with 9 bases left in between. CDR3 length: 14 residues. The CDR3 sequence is CAWSKTSSGNTIYF. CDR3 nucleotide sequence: TGTGCCTGGAGCAAAACAAGCTCTGGAAACACCATATATTTT.

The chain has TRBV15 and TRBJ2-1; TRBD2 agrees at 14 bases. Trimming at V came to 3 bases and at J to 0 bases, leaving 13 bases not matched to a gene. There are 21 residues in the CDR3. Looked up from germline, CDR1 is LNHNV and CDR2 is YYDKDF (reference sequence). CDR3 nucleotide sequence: TGTGCCACCAGCAGGGATTCGACTAGCGGGAGGGTTAAGAGCTCCTACAATGAGCAGTTCTTC. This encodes CATSRDSTSGRVKSSYNEQFF.

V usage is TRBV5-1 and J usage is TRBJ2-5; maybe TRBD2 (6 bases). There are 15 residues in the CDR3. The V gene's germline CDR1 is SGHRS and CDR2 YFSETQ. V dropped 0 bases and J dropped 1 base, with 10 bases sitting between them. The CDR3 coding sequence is TGCGCCAGCAGCTTGGTTGCGGGAACCCAAGAGACCCAGTACTTC. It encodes CASSLVAGTQETQYF.

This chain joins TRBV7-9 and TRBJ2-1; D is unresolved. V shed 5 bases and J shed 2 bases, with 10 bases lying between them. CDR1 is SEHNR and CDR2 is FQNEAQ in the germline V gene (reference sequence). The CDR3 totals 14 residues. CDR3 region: CASSPPPAYNEQFF. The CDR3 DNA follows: TGTGCCAGCAGCCCGCCCCCAGCCTACAATGAGCAGTTCTTC.

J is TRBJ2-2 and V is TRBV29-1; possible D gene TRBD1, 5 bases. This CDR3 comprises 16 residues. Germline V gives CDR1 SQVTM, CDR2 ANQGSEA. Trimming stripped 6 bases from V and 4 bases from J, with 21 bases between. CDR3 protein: CSVASSGLHGTGELFF. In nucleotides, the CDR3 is TGCAGCGTAGCCTCATCAGGGCTTCATGGCACCGGGGAGCTGTTTTTT.

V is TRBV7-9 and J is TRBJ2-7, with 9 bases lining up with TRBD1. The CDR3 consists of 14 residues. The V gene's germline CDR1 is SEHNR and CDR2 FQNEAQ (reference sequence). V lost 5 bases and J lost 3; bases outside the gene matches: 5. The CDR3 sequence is CASSPTGQGYEQYF. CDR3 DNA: TGTGCCAGCAGCCCCACGGGACAGGGCTACGAGCAGTACTTC.

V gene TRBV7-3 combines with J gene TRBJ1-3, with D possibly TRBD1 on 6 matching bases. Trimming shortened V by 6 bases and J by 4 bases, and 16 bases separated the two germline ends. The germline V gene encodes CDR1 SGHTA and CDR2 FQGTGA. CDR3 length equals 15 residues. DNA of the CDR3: TGTGCCAGCAGTCTGGACAGTACTGTCGGAAACACCATATATTTT. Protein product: CASSLDSTVGNTIYF.

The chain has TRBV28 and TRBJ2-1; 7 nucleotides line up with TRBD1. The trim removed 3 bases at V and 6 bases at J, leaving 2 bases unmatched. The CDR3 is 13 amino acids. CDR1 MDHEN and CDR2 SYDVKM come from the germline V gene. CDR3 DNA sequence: TGTGCCAGCAGTTTGAGGGGGCCCAATGAGCAGTTCTTC. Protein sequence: CASSLRGPNEQFF.

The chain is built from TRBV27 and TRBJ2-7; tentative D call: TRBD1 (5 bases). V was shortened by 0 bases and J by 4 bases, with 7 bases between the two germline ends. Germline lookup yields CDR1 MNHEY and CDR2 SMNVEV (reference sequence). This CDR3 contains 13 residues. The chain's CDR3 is CASSLSTEYEQYF. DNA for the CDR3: TGTGCCAGCAGTTTATCGACAGAGTACGAGCAGTACTTC.

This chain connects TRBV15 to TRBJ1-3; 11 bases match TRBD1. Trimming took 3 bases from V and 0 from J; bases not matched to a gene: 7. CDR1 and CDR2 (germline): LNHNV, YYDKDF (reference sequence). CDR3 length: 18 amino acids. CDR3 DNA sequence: TGTGCCACCAGCAGCCTAGGGACAGGGGGATTCTCTGGAAACACCATATATTTT. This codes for CATSSLGTGGFSGNTIYF.

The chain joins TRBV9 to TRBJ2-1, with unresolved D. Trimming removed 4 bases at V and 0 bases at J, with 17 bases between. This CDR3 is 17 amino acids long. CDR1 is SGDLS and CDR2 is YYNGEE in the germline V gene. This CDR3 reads CASSKNSFPHSYNEQFF. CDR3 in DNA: TGTGCCAGCAGCAAAAACAGTTTCCCCCACTCCTACAATGAGCAGTTCTTC.